Each of the 32 T cell receptor beta chains below was sequenced from the same sample in a study of cytomegalovirus exposure and HLA in healthy donors. The PCR employed 60 Vbeta primers together with 13 Jbeta primers. Method: immunoSEQ multiplex PCR; TCRdb's copy keeps in-frame clones and lacks some. Among 120,000 to 150,000 clones listed, nearly 80% were seen once. The material sequenced was PBMCs. These receptors were collected from a man aged 35 to 55 in good health and CMV-seropositive.

The rearrangement joins TRBV12-2 to TRBJ1-5. TRBV12-2 is noted as a pseudogene. CDR3 length: 18 amino acids. The CDR3 spells CFKLRPRGEFYSNQPQHF. As DNA, the CDR3 is TGCTTCAAACTAAGGCCCCGGGGAGAGTTCTATAGCAATCAGCCCCAGCATTTT.

The chain recombines TRBV5-6 with TRBJ2-3; D might be TRBD1 (6 bases). In germline, CDR1 is SGHDT, CDR2 YYEEEE. The CDR3 sequence is 14 residues long. V lost 4 bases and J 2 bases, leaving 11 bases between the germline ends. CDR3 region: CASSIDRTTDTQYF. Written as DNA, the CDR3 is TGTGCCAGCAGCATCGACAGGACCACAGATACGCAGTATTTT.

The chain uses TRBV5-6 and TRBJ1-2, with D maybe TRBD1 (6 bases). Germline values: CDR1 SGHDT, CDR2 YYEEEE. V dropped 5 bases and J dropped 4 bases, with 27 bases sitting between them. CDR3 length: 18 residues. CDR3: CASRPFPDTGKGTYGYTF. CDR3 bases: TGTGCCAGCAGGCCTTTCCCCGATACAGGGAAAGGGACCTATGGCTACACCTTC. Filled out from reference TRBV5-6 and TRBJ1-2, the complete variable domain reads DAGVTQSPTHLIKTRGQQVTLRCSPKSGHDTVSWYQQALGQGPQFIFQYYEEEERQRGNFPDRFSGHQFPNYSSELNVNALLLGDSALYLCASRPFPDTGKGTYGYTFGSGTRLTVV.

Only one count was recorded for this clone. The rearrangement uses TRBV29-1 and TRBJ1-3; D is undetermined. There are 13 residues in the CDR3. The V gene's germline CDR1 is SQVTM and CDR2 ANQGSEA. The V and J ends lost 4 bases and 0 bases respectively, with 7 bases between them. The CDR3 DNA follows: TGCAGCGTTGTAGCAGACTCTGGAAACACCATATATTTT. Encoded protein: CSVVADSGNTIYF. Using reference TRBV29-1 and TRBJ1-3 for the parts outside the CDR3, the full variable domain is SAVISQKPSRDICQRGTSLTIQCQVDSQVTMMFWYRQQPGQSLTLIATANQGSEATYESGFVIDKFPISRPNLTFSTLTVSNMSPEDSSIYLCSVVADSGNTIYFGEGSWLTVV.

This sequence joins TRBV7-6 and TRBJ1-5; weak D call: TRBD1 (6 bases). Deletions cut 1 base from V and 2 bases from J, with 9 bases between. The CDR3 extends over 15 amino acids. CDR1 and CDR2 (germline): SGHVS, FNYEAQ. The CDR3 here is CASSLGPGGNQPQHF. Written as DNA, the CDR3 is TGTGCCAGCAGCTTAGGGCCAGGGGGCAATCAGCCCCAGCATTTT.

The rearrangement uses TRBV7-2 and TRBJ2-4, with a possible D match to TRBD2 (7 bases). This CDR3 is 18 amino acids long. Trimming shortened V by 5 bases and J by 0 bases, and 20 bases separated the two germline ends. Germline V gene data show CDR1 as SGHTA and CDR2 as FQGNSA. Here the CDR3 reads CASSPRRGGAEAKNIQYF. DNA of the CDR3: TGTGCCAGCAGCCCTCGTAGGGGGGGAGCAGAAGCCAAAAACATTCAGTACTTC.

This chain connects TRBV28 to TRBJ1-3; D is unresolved. The CDR3 length is 15 residues. Per the germline V gene, CDR1 is MDHEN and CDR2 is SYDVKM. Trimming pared 4 bases from V and 1 base from J, leaving 11 bases between. The chain's CDR3 is CASSSTGESGNTIYF. For the CDR3, the DNA is TGTGCCAGCAGTTCAACCGGGGAATCTGGAAACACCATATATTTT.

This clone showed up just a few times. V gene TRBV2 combines with J gene TRBJ2-4; unclear D gene. V dropped 2 bases and J dropped 5 bases, with 13 bases sitting between them. CDR1 is SNHLY and CDR2 is FYNNEI in the germline V gene. This CDR3 comprises 15 residues. This CDR3 reads CASSERWQTENIQYF. In DNA, the CDR3 is TGTGCCAGCAGTGAACGGTGGCAGACTGAAAACATTCAGTACTTC.

The chain links TRBV30 to TRBJ2-6, with D possibly TRBD2 on 6 matching bases. The CDR3 runs to 18 residues. The V end lost 4 bases, the J end lost 0 bases, and 19 bases lay between the germline ends. Germline CDR1 is GTSNPN and CDR2 is SVGIG (reference sequence). CDR3 sequence reads: CAWIPRLVRGSGANVLTF. The CDR3 DNA reads TGTGCCTGGATCCCCCGACTAGTGCGGGGCTCTGGGGCCAACGTCCTGACTTTC.

This chain links TRBV4-1 with TRBJ2-1, with 11 bases lining up with TRBD1. The V and J ends lost 0 bases and 9 bases, in that order; junction bases with no gene match: 7. There are 16 residues in the CDR3. Germline V gene data show CDR1 as MGHRA and CDR2 as YSYEKL. The CDR3 spells CASSQDPGTGGAEQFF. DNA of the CDR3: TGCGCCAGCAGCCAAGACCCCGGGACAGGGGGGGCTGAGCAGTTCTTC.

The chain employs TRBV5-4 and TRBJ2-7, with D perhaps TRBD2 (5 bases). CDR3 length: 14 residues. The V end was cut by 4 bases, the J end by 0 bases, with 11 bases between. CDR1 and CDR2 from the germline V gene are SGHNT and YYREEE (reference sequence). CDR3 in DNA: TGTGCCAGCAGCACTCGACGGGGCTCCTACGAGCAGTACTTC. As protein: CASSTRRGSYEQYF.

Remarks on this clone: One end of the junction fails to match germline, which may point to a read error. The rearrangement links TRBV7-9 to TRBJ1-2; D remains unclear. The CDR3 has 13 residues. Germline values: CDR1 SEHNR, CDR2 FQNEAQ (reference sequence). The CDR3 sequence is CSSTRPSSYGYTF. Here the CDR3 DNA reads TGTTCCAGCACCCGACCTTCTAGCTATGGCTACACCTTC. Full variable domain (rest looked up from reference TRBV7-9 and TRBJ1-2): DTGVSQNPRHKITKRGQNVTFRCDPISEHNRLYWYRQTLGQGPEFLTYFQNEAQLEKSRLLSDRFSAERPKGSFSTLEIQRTEQGDSAMYLCSSTRPSSYGYTFGSGTRLTVV.

A single count supports this clone. This chain joins TRBV7-3 and TRBJ2-3; 7 bases match TRBD2. Germline assignment: CDR1 SGHTA and CDR2 FQGTGA. The CDR3 is 14 amino acids. Trimming took 2 bases from V and 5 from J; bases not matched to a gene: 4. The chain's CDR3 is CASSLGGGIDTQYF. CDR3 in DNA: TGTGCCAGCAGCTTAGGGGGAGGGATAGATACGCAGTATTTT.

The rearrangement uses TRBV7-9 and TRBJ1-2; 8 positions agree with TRBD1. CDR1 and CDR2 (germline): SEHNR, FQNEAQ (reference sequence). Losses at the gene ends were 5 bases for V and 4 bases for J; bases not matched to a gene: 9. The CDR3 runs 15 residues. This CDR3 reads CASSLRQGNAYGYTF. CDR3 sequence (DNA): TGTGCCAGCAGCCTGAGACAGGGGAATGCCTATGGCTACACCTTC.

This clone was found once. This chain joins TRBV7-9 and TRBJ2-6; possible D gene TRBD1, 5 bases. This CDR3 comprises 19 residues. CDR1 and CDR2 from the germline V gene are SEHNR and FQNEAQ (reference sequence). Trimming removed 3 bases at V and 4 bases at J, with 22 bases between. The chain's CDR3 is CASSLFGQGTLSGANVLTF. The DNA for the CDR3 is TGTGCCAGCAGCTTGTTTGGCCAGGGTACATTAAGCGGGGCCAACGTCCTGACTTTC. The full variable domain, with the rest looked up from reference TRBV7-9 and TRBJ2-6, is DTGVSQNPRHKITKRGQNVTFRCDPISEHNRLYWYRQTLGQGPEFLTYFQNEAQLEKSRLLSDRFSAERPKGSFSTLEIQRTEQGDSAMYLCASSLFGQGTLSGANVLTFGAGSRLTVL.

The CDR3 bases are TGTGCCAGCAGCTTAAAAGGGGCACTGACCTACAATGAGCAGTTCTTC. It encodes CASSLKGALTYNEQFF. The chain couples TRBV7-3 to TRBJ2-1; possible D gene TRBD1, 5 bases. CDR3 size: 16 residues. Trimming took off 1 base at V and 2 bases at J, with 12 bases between the two ends. CDR1 is SGHTA and CDR2 is FQGTGA in the germline V gene.

The chain has TRBV2 and TRBJ2-1; TRBD2 matches 9 bases. The V gene's germline CDR1 is SNHLY and CDR2 FYNNEI. CDR3 length: 15 residues. The J segment lost 7 bases and the V segment lost 4 bases, leaving 8 bases of the junction unmatched. DNA for the CDR3: TGTGCCAGCAGTGTCCGAGGACTAGCGACGAATGAGCAGTTCTTC. The encoded protein is CASSVRGLATNEQFF.

With regard to this clone: Different DNA sequences within this sample yield the same CDR3. This chain connects TRBV11-2 to TRBJ2-3; D is uncertain. The CDR3 runs to 14 residues. The germline CDR1 and CDR2 sequences are SGHAT and FQNNGV. Deletions cut 1 base from V and 0 bases from J, with 5 bases between. CDR3 amino acids: CASSLGQSTDTQYF. The CDR3 DNA reads as TGTGCCAGCAGCTTAGGGCAGAGCACAGATACGCAGTATTTT.

The genes are TRBV12-5 and TRBJ2-3; TRBD2 might be the D (6 bases). With 0 bases removed from V and 5 bases from J, the gap between germline ends came to 15 bases. The germline V gene encodes CDR1 LGHNT and CDR2 FRNRAP. CDR3 length: 16 residues. In nucleotides, the CDR3 is TGTGCTAGTGGTTTGGTACTGGAGGGATCGGGAGATACGCAGTATTTT. Translated, it gives CASGLVLEGSGDTQYF.

The rearrangement links TRBV6-4 to TRBJ2-7; no definite D call. Germline V lookup: CDR1 MRHNA, CDR2 SNTAGT. V lost 6 bases and J lost 6, with 9 bases in between. This CDR3 is 11 amino acids long. CDR3: CASSSSSEQYF. The CDR3 nucleotides are TGTGCCAGCAGCTCTAGTTCCGAGCAGTACTTC.

The rearrangement joins TRBV10-2 to TRBJ2-7; perhaps TRBD2 as D (6 bases). V gave up 8 bases and J gave up 2 bases, with 13 bases separating them. The CDR3 loop spans 13 amino acids. Germline CDR1 reads WSHSY; CDR2 reads SAAADI. CDR3 sequence (DNA): TGCGCCAGCGGAGGGTTGACAACCTACGAGCAGTACTTC. Its translation: CASGGLTTYEQYF.

This chain links TRBV20-1 with TRBJ1-1; no firm D call. CDR1 and CDR2 from the germline V gene are DFQATT and SNEGSKA (reference sequence). The length of the CDR3 is 11 residues. The V end lost 6 bases, the J end lost 4 bases, and 9 bases lay between the germline ends. The chain's CDR3 is CSAPITTEAFF. The CDR3 bases are TGCAGTGCCCCTATTACCACTGAAGCTTTCTTT.

The gene calls are TRBV13 and TRBJ2-5; tentative D call: TRBD2 (5 bases). The DNA end favors TRBJ2-7, so the J call may be wrong. Germline-derived CDR1 and CDR2 are PRHDT and FYEKMQ (reference sequence). The CDR3 has 14 amino acids. The CDR3 sequence is CASSSGELAYEQYF. The CDR3 nucleotides read TGTGCCAGCAGCTCCGGCGAACTAGCCTACGAGCAGTACTTC.

V usage is TRBV9 and J usage is TRBJ1-4, with D hard to call. CDR3 length: 15 residues. Germline lookup yields CDR1 SGDLS and CDR2 YYNGEE. The V end was cut by 4 bases, the J end by 10 bases, with 20 bases between. CDR3 protein: CASSPPSQRGTKLFF. In nucleotides, the CDR3 is TGTGCCAGCAGCCCTCCCTCGCAGCGGGGTACAAAACTGTTTTTT.

This rearrangement joins TRBV29-1 to TRBJ2-3; 8 nucleotides agree with TRBD2. The CDR3 loop spans 14 amino acids. Trimming took 7 bases from V and 4 from J; bases not matched to a gene: 10. Germline lookup yields CDR1 SQVTM and CDR2 ANQGSEA. The CDR3: CSAVPAGGADTQYF. The DNA of the CDR3 is TGCAGCGCCGTCCCGGCGGGAGGAGCAGATACGCAGTATTTT.

This chain connects TRBV10-1 to TRBJ2-3; 12 bases align to TRBD2. Losses at the gene ends were 3 bases for V and 1 base for J; bases not matched to a gene: 11. The V gene's germline CDR1 is WNHNN and CDR2 SYGVQD (reference sequence). This CDR3 region has 19 residues. The CDR3 coding sequence is TGCGCCAGCAGTGAACAGGGGGCTAGCGGGAGGGGTGGCACAGATACGCAGTATTTT. This gives the protein CASSEQGASGRGGTDTQYF.

This clone occurred a few times. The V and J genes are TRBV4-1 and TRBJ2-7, with a tentative D call TRBD1 (8 bases). Germline loops: CDR1 MGHRA, CDR2 YSYEKL. The CDR3 consists of 18 residues. Trimming shortened V by 0 bases and J by 4 bases, and 22 bases separated the two germline ends. The CDR3, as DNA: TGCGCCAGCAGCCAAGATAAGATGGGGGGGACAGGCTTTTACGAGCAGTACTTC. This gives the protein CASSQDKMGGTGFYEQYF.

The CDR3 nucleotides are TGCGCCAGCAGCCAAGAGCCGACAGGGCCGAACTACGAGCAGTACTTC. Protein product: CASSQEPTGPNYEQYF. The chain combines TRBV4-3 with TRBJ2-7; 7 bases match TRBD1. Trimming at V came to 0 bases and at J to 3 bases, leaving 8 bases not matched to a gene. The CDR3 spans 16 residues. The germline V gene encodes CDR1 LGHNA and CDR2 YSLEER.

The chain uses TRBV30 and TRBJ1-2; 8 bases align to TRBD1. The ends lost 0 bases at V and 8 bases at J; junction bases unmatched: 8. The CDR3 contains 14 residues. Per the germline V gene, CDR1 is GTSNPN and CDR2 is SVGIG (reference sequence). CDR3 region: CAWSVHAGGIGYTF. Written as DNA, the CDR3 is TGTGCCTGGAGTGTACATGCAGGGGGCATCGGCTACACCTTC. The full variable domain, its missing parts supplied by reference TRBV30 and TRBJ1-2, is SQTIHQWPATLVQPVGSPLSLECTVEGTSNPNLYWYRQAAGRGLQLLFYSVGIGQISSEVPQNLSASRPQDRQFILSSKKLLLSDSGFYLCAWSVHAGGIGYTFGSGTRLTVV.

This chain links TRBV6-6 with TRBJ1-2, with D tentatively TRBD1 (5 bases). CDR1 and CDR2 from the germline V gene are MNHNY and SVGAGI (reference sequence). Between the trimmed V and J ends, which lost 7 bases and 6 bases, there was a span of 18 bases. This CDR3 contains 14 residues. The DNA of the CDR3 is TGTGCCAGCATTCTCGGGGAGGGGTGGAATGGCTACACCTTC. Translation: CASILGEGWNGYTF.

The rearrangement links TRBV28 to TRBJ1-5; a possible D gene is TRBD1 (6 bases). The germline gives CDR1 MDHEN, CDR2 SYDVKM. Trimming left V 6 bases short and J 7 bases short, with 19 bases between. The CDR3 extends over 15 amino acids. CDR3 in DNA: TGTGCCAGCAGCAACGGACCCGGCCAGGGGCAGCCCCAGCATTTT. It translates to CASSNGPGQGQPQHF.

The chain combines TRBV29-1 with TRBJ2-7, with 9 bases matching TRBD1. The CDR3 runs to 15 residues. Germline-derived CDR1 and CDR2 are SQVTM and ANQGSEA. CDR3: CPFPGQGPSSYEQYF. The CDR3 nucleotides are TGCCCTTTTCCGGGACAGGGCCCAAGCTCCTACGAGCAGTACTTC.